The entry that follows covers one T cell receptor (beta chain) sequence. This clonotype was seen at least ten times. Its antigen specificity is not known. Per-base qualities were not stored, and no clone one base away is much larger. V has 3 bases trimmed and J has 4 bases trimmed; junction bases matching no gene number 9. The germline V gene (reference sequence) yields DFQATT for CDR1 and SNEGSKA for CDR2. CDR3 length: 14 amino acids, cysteine to phenylalanine. Kept here is only the CDR3 DNA, which spans 42 bases and is read in frame from base 1. The study was a case-control design nested within a healthcare worker cohort in London, UK, with weekly nasopharyngeal swab PCR tests and blood sampling. Healthcare workers were recruited between 23 and 31 March 2020, during the week of the UK lockdown, and were followed weekly for up to 16 weeks. This sample is drawn from a study of early T cells in non-severe SARS-CoV-2 infection (TCRdb year 2021). About the investigation overall: Bulk RNA from unsorted whole blood was used for TCR sequencing, so alpha and beta chains could not be paired. Overall study outcomes, separate from this receptor: Matching against VDJdb was skewed toward anti-spike CD8 responses, likely underestimated virus-specific expansions, and missed private and CD4 specificities.

The receptor library was made with 5' RACE. The run used a NextSeq 500. Unique molecular identifiers were attached to individual cDNA molecules in the TCR library protocol so that sequencing error and PCR bias could be corrected. Sequencing covered both TCR alpha and beta chains, and within each sample the abundances of alpha and beta sequences were tightly co-correlated. Under the source paper's analysis protocol: V gene, J gene and CDR3 annotation of TCR sequences was performed with Decombinator V4. TCRs were defined as expanded if a significant change between any two time points was detected under a Poisson model with p below 0.0001. Abundances of TCRs were expressed as counts per million after normalisation to the total number of TCRs sequenced in each sample. MAIT TCRs were defined by TRAV1-2 paired with TRAJ12, TRAJ20 or TRAJ33, and iNKT TCRs by TRAV10 paired with TRAJ18. A search of VDJdb, accessed on 1 November 2021, was run for TCRs annotated to CMV, EBV and SARS-CoV-2, with TCRs annotated for multiple antigens excluded. TCRdb itself trimmed the public reads at Q25 with fastp, ran MiXCR and retained productive beta chains. Entries are consolidated by CDR3 protein sequence, retaining the most common genes and DNA. The V and J calls and clone size are TCRdb's, not the authors'. This sample is represented by approximately 26,000 distinct CDR3 sequences; 3.5% to 5% of them were singletons. Of the sample, approximately 4.4% is held by the ten largest clones.

Sequencing input: whole blood. The clonotype comes from an adult who was a healthcare worker with PCR-confirmed SARS-CoV-2 infection or an uninfected control (not recorded which). The chain is assembled from TRBV20-1 and TRBJ2-7, with 7 bases in between that match TRBD2. The DNA is as follows: TGCAGTGCTAGGGCGGCGGGAGAGGGGTACGAGCAGTACTTC. Its protein reads: CSARAAGEGYEQYF.